This T cell receptor (beta chain) was captured by sequencing in a study of T cell responses to AZD1222 COVID-19 vaccine listed by TCRdb under 2021. About the investigation overall: A total of 233 trial participants underwent TCR sequencing, of whom about 200 received two doses of AZD1222 and some 25 received two doses of the MenACWY control vaccine. Enrollment into the trials was organized by age into subgroups of 18-55, 56-69 and 70-plus years, and those subgroups contained roughly 150, 30 and 60 TCR-sequenced participants, respectively.

The time point label here, explained by the study, means: baseline before first vaccination. The treatment or condition label on this specimen signifies: meningococcal conjugate vaccine given as trial control. Samples from vaccinated people were obtained from the UK trials COV001 and COV002, which included a single-blind randomized controlled phase 2/3 trial of AZD1222 (ChAdOx1 nCoV-19) in healthy adults. Trial participant PBMC samples were collected at day 0 and day 28 after the second dose for TCRbeta chain sequencing. Per the germline V gene, SGDLS is the CDR1 and YYNGEE is the CDR2. Counted from cysteine to phenylalanine, this CDR3 has 18 amino acids. Only the CDR3 DNA stays, 54 bases, in frame from base 1. The V and J ends are trimmed by 1 base and 0 bases, leaving 17 bases between them. The CDR3 regions of human TCRbeta chains were analyzed by immunosequencing. In the original analysis: TCRs in the repertoires were matched against a reference library of SARS-CoV-2-specific TCRs that had been generated with the MIRA antigen-specificity platform. Breadth was defined as the fraction of unique TCRs that were SARS-CoV-2-associated. Depth was defined as the fraction of total T cells that were SARS-CoV-2-associated. Using the MIRA data, each spike-specific TCR was mapped to the spike region that the TCR reacts to and placed in a CD4 or CD8 class. Log10-transformed breadth and depth values were compared by one-way ANOVA with Sidak's multiple comparisons tests. TCRdb provides this immuneACCESS table in a form limited to in-frame rearrangements. Some clones are lacking; in checked studies, under half of them reflect an unresolved V gene, and why the rest are absent is not known. V and J calls and clone size are those listed in that table; D and trimming were worked out from the DNA. This sample gives 200,000 or so clones in total; over 80% of them show up just once. The top ten clonotypes cover 2.5% to 3% of the sample.

Note on this clone: This receptor's antigen is unknown. No much larger clone is present one base from it, and per-base qualities are unavailable.

On the study overall, not on this receptor specifically: Most participants were white British and females outnumbered males, and the authors suggested that clonal diversity may have been underestimated. After two AZD1222 doses, both the breadth and the depth of spike-specific TCRs were significantly higher than at day 0 and than in MenACWY recipients. Because no samples from the day 14 peak response were available, repertoires could be characterized only after the peak T cell response. Only a handful of AZD1222 recipients were SARS-CoV-2 seropositive at baseline, limiting conclusions about previously exposed vaccinees. The 56-69-year group was small, and its depth increase did not reach significance, likely because of low power. Epitopes outside the regions mutated in the B.1.351 and B.1.1.7 variants were reportedly recognized by nearly half of the unique spike-specific TCRs. Vaccine-associated CD4 TCRs spanned the whole spike protein, with dominant responses in regions 160-218 and 743-854.

Sample: peripheral blood, taken on day 0 of MenACWY control vaccination. The receptor was isolated from an adult in good health. The rearrangement combines TRBV9 with TRBJ2-1; the D region is possibly TRBD1 or TRBD2, each matching across 5 bases. The CDR3 protein: CASSVIGGGGSSYNEQFF. The DNA sequence is given as TGTGCCAGCAGCGTAATCGGCGGTGGGGGAAGCTCCTACAATGAGCAGTTCTTC.